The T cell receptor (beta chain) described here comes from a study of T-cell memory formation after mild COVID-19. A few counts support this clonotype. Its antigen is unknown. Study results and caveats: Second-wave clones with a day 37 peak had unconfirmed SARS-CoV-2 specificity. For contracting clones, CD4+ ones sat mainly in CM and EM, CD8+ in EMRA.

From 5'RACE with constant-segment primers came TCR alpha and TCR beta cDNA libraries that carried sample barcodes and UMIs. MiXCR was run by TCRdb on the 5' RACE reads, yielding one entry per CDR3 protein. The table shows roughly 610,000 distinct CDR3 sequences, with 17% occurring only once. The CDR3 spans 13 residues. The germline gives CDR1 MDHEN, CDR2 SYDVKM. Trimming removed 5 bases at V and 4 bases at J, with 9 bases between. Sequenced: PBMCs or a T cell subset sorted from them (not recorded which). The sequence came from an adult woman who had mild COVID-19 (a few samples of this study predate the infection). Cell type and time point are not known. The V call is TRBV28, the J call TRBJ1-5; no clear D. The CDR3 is CASSPPPNQPQHF. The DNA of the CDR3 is TGTGCCAGCAGTCCCCCCCCGAATCAGCCCCAGCATTTT.